The 15 T cell receptor beta chains in this list originate from one sample, sequenced in a study of blood T cell repertoires in COVID-19. Generated by immunoSEQ multiplex PCR, the TCRdb table keeps only in-frame clones and is missing some. There are over 90,000 clones in the sample; roughly 76% occur only once, and 4% to 6% lies in the top ten. Source material: peripheral blood. Every receptor here comes from a man older than 75 with COVID-19, enrolled during active disease.

The CDR3 is CSVRPGGENYGYTF. Here the CDR3 DNA reads TGCAGCGTTAGGCCAGGGGGCGAGAACTATGGCTACACCTTC. The V gene is TRBV29-1, the J gene TRBJ1-2, with 8 positions matching TRBD1. J gave up 2 bases and V 5 bases, and 7 bases lay outside the gene matches. Germline V lookup: CDR1 SQVTM, CDR2 ANQGSEA. This CDR3 has 14 amino acids.

The rearrangement links TRBV6-2 or TRBV6-3 to TRBJ1-2; 10 nucleotides align to TRBD1. CDR1 and CDR2 from the germline V gene are MNHEY and SVGEGT. With V trimmed by 3 bases and J by 4 bases, 8 bases remained unmatched. This CDR3 comprises 16 residues. CDR3 coding DNA: TGTGCCAGCAGTTATCACCGGGACAGGGGTGGCTATGGCTACACCTTC. The encoded protein is CASSYHRDRGGYGYTF.

This clone was recorded only once. The sample has other DNA sequences that encode this CDR3 too. The V call is TRBV28, the J call TRBJ1-1, with D uncertain. In germline, CDR1 is MDHEN, CDR2 SYDVKM. V was clipped by 6 bases and J by 0 bases, with 5 bases between them. The CDR3 runs to 12 residues. CDR3 amino acids: CASRRMNTEAFF. CDR3 DNA: TGTGCCAGCAGGAGAATGAACACTGAAGCTTTCTTT. The full variable domain, with the rest looked up from reference TRBV28 and TRBJ1-1, is DVKVTQSSRYLVKRTGEKVFLECVQDMDHENMFWYRQDPGLGLRLIYFSYDVKMKEKGDIPEGYSVSREKKERFSLILESASTNQTSMYLCASRRMNTEAFFGQGTRLTVV.

This clone was counted only a few times. CDR3 loop: CASTPIFTGGEYYGYTF. DNA for the CDR3: TGTGCCAGTACACCCATATTCACAGGGGGCGAATATTATGGCTACACCTTC. This rearrangement joins TRBV19 to TRBJ1-2; TRBD1 matches 9 bases. CDR3 length: 17 residues. The germline V gene encodes CDR1 LNHDA and CDR2 SQIVND (reference sequence). Trimming took 7 bases from V and 5 from J; bases not matched to a gene: 17. Filled out from reference TRBV19 and TRBJ1-2, the complete variable domain reads DGGITQSPKYLFRKEGQNVTLSCEQNLNHDAMYWYRQDPGQGLRLIYYSQIVNDFQKGDIAEGYSVSREKKESFPLTVTSAQKNPTAFYLCASTPIFTGGEYYGYTFGSGTRLTVV.

This clone is a singleton in its sample. The gene calls are TRBV10-3 and TRBJ1-2; no clear D. This CDR3 comprises 14 residues. V lost 3 bases and J 6 bases, leaving 14 bases between the germline ends. Germline CDR1 is ENHRY and CDR2 is SYGVKD. The CDR3 here is CAISDVRGGHGYTF. The DNA for the CDR3 is TGTGCCATCAGTGATGTCAGAGGAGGCCATGGCTACACCTTC.

Only one count was recorded for this clone. The rearrangement joins TRBV5-1 to TRBJ2-3; 8 bases are shared with TRBD2. J lost 8 bases, V lost 0 bases, and 11 bases had no gene match. The CDR3 totals 16 residues. The germline CDR1 and CDR2 sequences are SGHRS and YFSETQ. The CDR3 protein is CASSLGAGGESGTQYF. DNA for the CDR3: TGCGCCAGCAGCTTGGGTGCGGGGGGCGAAAGCGGTACGCAGTATTTT.

The DNA for the CDR3 is TGTGCCAGCAGCTTTTCCGGCACCGGGGAGCTGTTTTTT. The encoded protein is CASSFSGTGELFF. V is TRBV5-5 and J is TRBJ2-2; no definite D call. V was shortened by 2 bases and J by 4 bases, with 6 bases between the two germline ends. The CDR3 has 13 amino acids. The germline CDR1 and CDR2 sequences are SGHKS and YYEKEE (reference sequence).

In nucleotides, the CDR3 is TGTGCCACCAGTGAGGGGACAGGGGGACTTGGGCTAGGGGAAAAACTGTTTTTT. This encodes CATSEGTGGLGLGEKLFF. The J gene is TRBJ1-4, the V gene TRBV24-1; 11 nucleotides agree with TRBD1. Germline lookup yields CDR1 KGHDR and CDR2 SFDVKD. Losses at the gene ends were 4 bases for V and 8 bases for J; bases not matched to a gene: 14. This CDR3 region has 18 residues.

This chain connects TRBV11-2 to TRBJ2-7, with a tentative D call TRBD1 (6 bases). The CDR3 has 13 amino acids. The germline V gene encodes CDR1 SGHAT and CDR2 FQNNGV. V lost 6 bases and J lost 3, with 12 bases in between. CDR3: CASRSRGYYEQYF. In DNA form, the CDR3 reads TGTGCCAGCAGAAGCAGGGGCTACTACGAGCAGTACTTC.

In this sample, this clone turned up once. The chain couples TRBV12-5 to TRBJ1-2; perhaps TRBD1 as D (5 bases). CDR1 is LGHNT, CDR2 FRNRAP, per germline. The CDR3 sequence is 13 residues long. Trimming left V 6 bases short and J 5 bases short, with 13 bases between. CDR3 coding DNA: TGTGCTAGTGGAACCGGACAAGATTATGGCTACACCTTC. It codes for CASGTGQDYGYTF.

This chain links TRBV28 with TRBJ2-3; 8 bases are shared with TRBD1. The CDR3 is made up of 16 amino acids. Germline CDR1 MDHEN, CDR2 SYDVKM. V dropped 4 bases and J dropped 4; count of bases not matched to a gene: 10. Written as DNA, the CDR3 is TGTGCCAGCAGTTCTTCTGCCAGGGGGCGGGCAGATACGCAGTATTTT. This encodes CASSSSARGRADTQYF.

V and J are TRBV6-2 or TRBV6-3 and TRBJ2-1; D is undetermined. Trimming left V 4 bases short and J 0 bases short, with 10 bases between. The CDR3 is made up of 15 amino acids. Per the germline V gene, CDR1 is MNHEY and CDR2 is SVGEGT. The CDR3, as DNA: TGTGCCAGCAGTTTTGTACTAAGCTCCTACAATGAGCAGTTCTTC. As protein: CASSFVLSSYNEQFF.

V is TRBV5-8 and J is TRBJ2-2; D might be TRBD2 (6 bases). V shed 5 bases and J shed 7 bases, with 15 bases lying between them. CDR1 is SGHTS and CDR2 is YDEGEE in the germline V gene. The CDR3 extends over 14 amino acids. CDR3 in DNA: TGTGCCAGCAGGGAACCGGGGACTGGCGGGGAGCTGTTTTTT. Translation: CASREPGTGGELFF.

The chain combines TRBV6-1 with TRBJ2-2; 9 bases are a match to TRBD1. Germline-derived CDR1 and CDR2 are MNHNS and SASEGT. The CDR3 is 16 amino acids. V shed 4 bases and J 4 bases; nucleotides not matched to a gene: 7. The CDR3 loop reads CASSGPGQGVTGELFF. CDR3 nucleotide sequence: TGTGCCAGCAGTGGTCCGGGACAGGGAGTCACCGGGGAGCTGTTTTTT.

CDR3 protein: CASSIDRTGSGELFF. The CDR3 DNA reads TGTGCCAGTAGTATAGACCGGACAGGGTCCGGGGAGCTGTTTTTT. This chain uses TRBV19 with TRBJ2-2; TRBD1 matches at 8 bases. CDR1 and CDR2 (germline): LNHDA, SQIVND (reference sequence). Losses at the gene ends were 0 bases for V and 6 bases for J; bases not matched to a gene: 3. The CDR3 is 15 residues long.